What follows describes a single TCR beta chain. Its antigen is currently not known. Base qualities are not provided; no much larger clone lies one nucleotide away. Using the deep immunoSEQ assay, TCR CDR3 regions were amplified from genomic DNA by multiplex PCR. Genomic DNA extracted from each cell subset was distributed evenly over all wells of several immunoSEQ 96-well plates, and each plate served as one replicate. For sorted subsets, each replicate PCR was loaded with approximately 200 ng genomic DNA, equivalent to 25,000 to 35,000 T cell genomes. Purified libraries were quantified with a Qubit 3.0 fluorometer, sized on a Bioanalyzer 2100, and re-quantified with the KAPA Library Quantification kit. Every immunoSEQ 96-well plate was sequenced on a dedicated single-read 150-cycle Illumina NextSeq 550 flow cell. The paper's processing steps were these. Because only junctional sequences without quality scores were contained in the immunoSEQ output, filtering matching that applied to full-length reads could not be performed. Sequences were annotated with PyIR, a Python wrapper for IgBLAST v1.9, and V/J genes and CDR3 were assigned using IMGT germline references. Any read was removed if the V/J assignment was weak (E-value above 1e-6), the CDR3 was missing, or the read contained stop codons, out-of-frame junctions, or ambiguous translated residues. V3J clonotypes were defined by identical inferred V gene, J gene, and CDR3 amino acid sequence. Percentage overlap between repertoires was computed as shared unique clonotypes divided by the size of the smaller repertoire. RTK rarefaction, the Chao1 estimator, and Recon v2.1 estimates of unobserved clonotypes were used to assess repertoire richness. Generation probabilities for all TCRbeta clonotypes obtained by the gDNA method from a handful of donors were computed using OLGA. The table comes from immuneACCESS by way of TCRdb, which keeps in-frame sequences with V and J called. Part of the clones is missing from these tables; in studies checked, under half for an unresolved V gene and the rest for unknown reasons. Clone size and V and J calls were adopted from that table, with D and trimming inferred from the DNA. The sample data list some 2,100,000 clones, and about 93% of these were observed just once. Of the sample, 1.5% to 2% falls within the top ten clones.

This sample is part of a study of shared clonotypes between healthy human individuals (dated by TCRdb to the early 2020s). Regarding the complete study: The cohort comprised a couple of women and a few men aged 18 to 49 years. Per donor, three plates each were used for CD4 naive and CD4 memory, two for CD8 naive, and one for CD8 memory. To estimate repertoire size and how much clonotype sharing occurs between individuals, the study deeply sequenced the blood TCR repertoires of roughly 5 healthy adults. To increase sequencing depth and limit assay-specific biases, TCR repertoire library preparation and sequencing were carried out by different laboratories using diverse techniques. Leukapheresis yielded between about 0.8 and 8.9 billion PBMCs per donor. Here is what the overall study found, with its caveats: Based on pairwise subsampling, the degree of clonotype sharing among donors was expected to be affected by sequencing depth. When a few donors were compared, the shared fraction of clonotypes was about 5% for naive CD4, around 3.5% for naive CD8, 2% to 2.5% for memory CD4, and roughly 0.4% for memory CD8. Sampling was limited to blood, and TCR repertoires in tissue likely differ from TCR repertoires in blood. Compared with non-shared clonotypes, clonotypes shared by all four sorted-subset donors had higher generation probabilities. Because the study included only a small number of donors, the genetic and exposure-history diversity represented was limited. Incomplete sequencing was indicated by rarefaction of sorted-subset datasets, despite the large sequencing depth. Naive subsets generally had larger estimated clonotype richness than memory subsets.

CD8 naive samples consisted of CD45RO-negative cells that were positively selected for CCR7, yielding a CD45RA+CCR7+ population without TemRA cells. The donors were healthy, HIV-negative adults who had no recently reported acute infections or vaccinations. Only Caucasian adults living in Nashville, Tennessee, USA were represented among the donors. Blood was obtained by leukapheresis, after which PBMCs were separated by Ficoll-Histopaque density gradient centrifugation and cryopreserved in liquid nitrogen vapor phase. Purity and quantity of every magnetically sorted T cell population were checked by analytical flow cytometry. Each sorted fraction had its genomic DNA isolated and then quantified by UV absorbance on a Nanodrop 2000c. Spanning cysteine to phenylalanine, the CDR3 consists of 14 amino acids. The sequence is cut down to CDR3 DNA, 42 bases in frame from base 1. Trimming at the junction amounts to 5 bases on V and 0 bases on J, and the germline ends lie 10 bases apart. CDR1 is given as SEHNR and CDR2 as FQNEAQ, both from the germline V gene (reference sequence).

The chain is encoded by TRBV7-9 joined to TRBJ1-1; the D gene is unclear. Sequences were obtained from naive CD8+ T cells from PBMCs. This sample's cell subset or site label indicates: CD45RA+CCR7+. The TCR sequence derives from a man aged 18 to 29 in good health. Some clones in this sample may be carry-over from other donors' samples. The sequenced DNA: TGTGCCAGCAGCGCCCGGGCCCTGAACACTGAAGCTTTCTTT. It encodes CASSARALNTEAFF. Here the CDR3 is joined to the reference TRBV7-9 and TRBJ1-1 genes, and the full variable domain is: DTGVSQNPRHKITKRGQNVTFRCDPISEHNRLYWYRQTLGQGPEFLTYFQNEAQLEKSRLLSDRFSAERPKGSFSTLEIQRTEQGDSAMYLCASSARALNTEAFFGQGTRLTVV.